This T cell receptor (beta chain) was captured in a study of OX40 agonist ivuxolimab in advanced cancers. Study as a whole: Earlier anti-PD-1, anti-PD-L1 or anti-CTLA-4 therapy was permitted; around 40% had received some.

From germline, CDR1 is MGHRA and CDR2 YSYEKL. V shed 0 bases and J shed 2 bases, with 13 bases lying between them. This CDR3 is 16 amino acids long. This table comes from immunoSEQ multiplex PCR, and its TCRdb copy is limited to in-frame clones, with some not included. The table records 35,000 to 50,000 clones, around 90% of them present only once. The V and J genes are TRBV4-1 and TRBJ1-2; D not certain. The source material was CD4+ or CD8+ T cells sorted from blood, sampled in a trial of the OX40 agonist ivuxolimab. The TCR originated in an adult with an advanced solid tumor such as melanoma, head and neck, liver or kidney cancer. CDR3 sequence reads: CASSQDPSPTNYGYTF. The CDR3 DNA reads as TGCGCCAGCAGCCAAGATCCCTCCCCTACCAACTATGGCTACACCTTC.